A selection of T cell receptor beta chains follows, all from one sample in a study of molecular identifiers for immune sequencing clone quantification. TCRdb reprocessed the PCR reads via MiXCR and lists one record per CDR3 protein. The data contain about 300,000 distinct CDR3 sequences, around a fifth of them seen just once; the ten biggest clones take up 0.75% to 0.85%. Sequencing used naive CD8+ T cells from blood, with Jurkat cell RNA spiked in. The receptor source for this set is a human donor in good health. Some libraries in this study had Jurkat cell RNA spiked in. The CDR3 runs from the conserved cysteine through the conserved F or W. A D gene is named only where the DNA matches it firmly. Expanded clones are given a class, and other clones once, few, many or no size at all.

TRBJ1-2 | . | few | TRBV3-1 | CASSQVTDYYGYTF | TGTGCCAGCAGCCAAGTTACAGACTATTATGGCTACACCTTC
TRBJ2-5 | . | few | TRBV4-1 | CASSRPGQAQETQYF | TGCGCCAGCAGCCGCCCGGGACAAGCTCAAGAGACCCAGTACTTC
TRBJ1-2 | TRBD1 | many | TRBV12-3/TRBV12-4 | CASSYRTGAVVYGYTF | TGTGCCAGCAGTTACCGGACAGGGGCGGTGGTCTATGGCTACACCTTC
TRBJ1-2 | TRBD1 | many | TRBV14 | CASSPMADRSGYTF | TGTGCCAGCAGCCCCATGGCGGACAGGAGCGGCTACACCTTC
TRBJ2-5 | . | many | TRBV27 | CASRGRPQETQYF | TGTGCCAGCAGAGGCAGGCCGCAAGAGACCCAGTACTTC
TRBJ2-1 | TRBD2 | many | TRBV7-2 | CASSLVSGGANEQFF | TGTGCCAGCAGCTTAGTTAGCGGGGGGGCCAATGAGCAGTTCTTC
TRBJ2-5 | TRBD2 | . | TRBV4-3 | CASSQERVLAGLGETQYF | TGCGCCAGCAGCCAAGAAAGGGTGCTAGCGGGACTCGGAGAGACCCAGTACTTC
TRBJ1-2 | . | many | TRBV12-3/TRBV12-4 | CASSLGPATPLGYTF | TGTGCCAGCAGTTTAGGGCCCGCTACACCTTTAGGCTACACCTTC
TRBJ2-7 | . | many | TRBV19 | CASSMGAYEQYF | TGTGCCAGTAGTATGGGGGCCTACGAGCAGTACTTC
TRBJ1-6 | . | . | TRBV27 | CASSLSRGSYNSPLHF | TGTGCCAGCAGTTTGAGCAGGGGTTCCTATAATTCACCCCTCCACTTT
TRBJ2-7 | TRBD1 | many | TRBV5-1 | CASSSGQGGRASYEQYF | TGCGCCAGCAGCTCGGGACAGGGTGGACGGGCGTCCTACGAGCAGTACTTC
TRBJ2-7 | . | many | TRBV7-2 | CASSLGTQVYEQYF | TGTGCCAGCAGCTTGGGGACACAAGTCTACGAGCAGTACTTC
TRBJ2-5 | . | few | TRBV3-1 | CASSQLRSWEETQYF | TGTGCCAGCAGCCAACTCCGGAGTTGGGAAGAGACCCAGTACTTC
TRBJ1-1 | . | . | TRBV28 | CVSSLGTEAFF | TGTGTAAGCAGCCTCGGCACTGAAGCTTTCTTT
TRBJ2-2 | . | few | TRBV3-1 | CASSQDRVRPTGELFF | TGTGCCAGCAGCCAAGACCGGGTTCGCCCGACCGGGGAGCTGTTTTTT
TRBJ2-3 | . | once | TRBV3-1 | CASSQESYRVDTQYF | TGTGCCAGCAGCCAAGAATCATATAGGGTAGATACGCAGTATTTT
TRBJ2-5 | TRBD2 | many | TRBV7-2 | CASSTGLAETQYF | TGTGCCAGCAGCACCGGACTAGCAGAGACCCAGTACTTC
TRBJ1-1 | . | . | TRBV15 | CATSRDVFRGGETEAFF | TGTGCCACCAGCAGAGATGTTTTCAGGGGAGGTGAGACTGAAGCTTTCTTT
TRBJ2-7 | . | many | TRBV4-2 | CASSQDSAGTYEQYF | TGTGCCAGCAGCCAAGATAGTGCAGGGACGTACGAGCAGTACTTC
TRBJ1-5 | TRBD1 | many | TRBV6-1 | CASSDGQGVQPQHF | TGTGCCAGCAGTGATGGACAGGGGGTTCAGCCCCAGCATTTT